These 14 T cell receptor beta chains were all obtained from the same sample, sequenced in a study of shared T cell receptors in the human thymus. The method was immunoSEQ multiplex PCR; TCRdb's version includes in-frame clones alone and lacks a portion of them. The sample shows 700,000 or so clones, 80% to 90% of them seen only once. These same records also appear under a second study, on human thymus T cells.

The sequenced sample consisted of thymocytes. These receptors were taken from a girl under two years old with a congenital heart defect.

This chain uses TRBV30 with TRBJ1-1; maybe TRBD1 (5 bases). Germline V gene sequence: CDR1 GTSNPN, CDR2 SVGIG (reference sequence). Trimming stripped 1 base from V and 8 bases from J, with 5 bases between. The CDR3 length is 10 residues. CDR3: CAWSAGEAFF. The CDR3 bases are TGTGCCTGGAGTGCAGGGGAAGCTTTCTTT. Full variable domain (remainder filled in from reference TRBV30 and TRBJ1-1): SQTIHQWPATLVQPVGSPLSLECTVEGTSNPNLYWYRQAAGRGLQLLFYSVGIGQISSEVPQNLSASRPQDRQFILSSKKLLLSDSGFYLCAWSAGEAFFGQGTRLTVV.

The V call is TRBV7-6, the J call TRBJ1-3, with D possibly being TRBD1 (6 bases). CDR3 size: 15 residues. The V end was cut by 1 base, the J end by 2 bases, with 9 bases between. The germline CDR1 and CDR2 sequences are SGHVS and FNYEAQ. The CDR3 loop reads CASSLGQGTGNTIYF. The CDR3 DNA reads TGTGCCAGCAGCTTAGGTCAGGGGACTGGAAACACCATATATTTT.

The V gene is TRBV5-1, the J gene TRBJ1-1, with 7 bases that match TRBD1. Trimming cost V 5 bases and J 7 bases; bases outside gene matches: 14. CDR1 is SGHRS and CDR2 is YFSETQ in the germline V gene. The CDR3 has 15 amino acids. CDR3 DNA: TGCGCCAGCAGTCCCGGACAGGCGGGGATCCTTGAAGCTTTCTTT. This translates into CASSPGQAGILEAFF.

The CDR3 reads CSPGGQTEAFF. CDR3 nucleotide sequence: TGCAGCCCTGGCGGACAGACTGAAGCTTTCTTT. V usage is TRBV29-1 and J usage is TRBJ1-1; D is possibly TRBD1 (6 bases). This CDR3 is built from 11 residues. Trimming shortened V by 8 bases and J by 5 bases, and 12 bases separated the two germline ends. The germline V gene has CDR1 SQVTM and CDR2 ANQGSEA.

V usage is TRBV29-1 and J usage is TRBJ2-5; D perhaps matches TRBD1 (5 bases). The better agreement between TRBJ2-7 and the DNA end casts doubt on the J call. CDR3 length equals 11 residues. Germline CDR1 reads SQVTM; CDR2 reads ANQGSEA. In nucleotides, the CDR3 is TGCAGCGTAAGCAGACAGAACGAGCAGTACTTC. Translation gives CSVSRQNEQYF.

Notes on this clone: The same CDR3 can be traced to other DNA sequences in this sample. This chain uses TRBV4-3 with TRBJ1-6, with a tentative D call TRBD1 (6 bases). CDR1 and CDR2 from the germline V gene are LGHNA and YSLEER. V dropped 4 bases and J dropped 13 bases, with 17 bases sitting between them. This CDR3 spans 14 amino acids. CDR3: CASSPGQHGSPLHF. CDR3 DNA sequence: TGCGCCAGCAGCCCCGGACAGCACGGTTCCCCCCTCCACTTT.

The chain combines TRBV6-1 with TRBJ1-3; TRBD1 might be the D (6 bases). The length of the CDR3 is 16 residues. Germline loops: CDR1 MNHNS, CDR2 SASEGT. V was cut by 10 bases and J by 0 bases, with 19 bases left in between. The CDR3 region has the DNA TGTGCCACCATTGACCCGGGACAAGTCTCTGGAAACACCATATATTTT. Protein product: CATIDPGQVSGNTIYF.

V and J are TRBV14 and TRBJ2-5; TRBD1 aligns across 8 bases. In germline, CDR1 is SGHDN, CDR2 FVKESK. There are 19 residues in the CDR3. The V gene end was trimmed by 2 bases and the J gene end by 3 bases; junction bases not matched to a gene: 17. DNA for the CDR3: TGTGCCAGCAGCCAATACAAGGACAGGGAATGCGGCACGGAAGAGACCCAGTACTTC. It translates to CASSQYKDRECGTEETQYF.

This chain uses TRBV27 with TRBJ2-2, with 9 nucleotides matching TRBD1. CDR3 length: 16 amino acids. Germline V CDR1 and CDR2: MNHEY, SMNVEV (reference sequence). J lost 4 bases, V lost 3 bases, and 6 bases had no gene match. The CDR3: CASSFGTGTGTGELFF. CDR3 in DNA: TGTGCCAGCAGTTTCGGGACAGGGACCGGCACCGGGGAGCTGTTTTTT.

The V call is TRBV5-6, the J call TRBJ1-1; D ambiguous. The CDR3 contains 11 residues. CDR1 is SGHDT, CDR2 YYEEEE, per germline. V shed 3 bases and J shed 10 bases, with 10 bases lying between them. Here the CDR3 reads CASSSGVLAFF. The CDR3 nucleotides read TGTGCCAGCAGCTCCGGGGTACTAGCTTTCTTT. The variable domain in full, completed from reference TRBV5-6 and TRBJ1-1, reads DAGVTQSPTHLIKTRGQQVTLRCSPKSGHDTVSWYQQALGQGPQFIFQYYEEEERQRGNFPDRFSGHQFPNYSSELNVNALLLGDSALYLCASSSGVLAFFGQGTRLTVV.

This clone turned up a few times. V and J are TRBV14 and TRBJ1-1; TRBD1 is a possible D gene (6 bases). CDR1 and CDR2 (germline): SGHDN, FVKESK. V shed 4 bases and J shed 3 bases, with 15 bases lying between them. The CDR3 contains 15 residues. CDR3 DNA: TGTGCCAGCAGCCCCCGGGACATGCCCGACACTGAAGCTTTCTTT. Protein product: CASSPRDMPDTEAFF.

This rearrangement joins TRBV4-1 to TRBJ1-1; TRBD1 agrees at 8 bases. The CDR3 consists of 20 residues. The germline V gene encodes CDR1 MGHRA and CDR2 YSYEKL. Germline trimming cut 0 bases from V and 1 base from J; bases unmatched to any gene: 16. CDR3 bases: TGCGCCAGCAGCCAAGATCTAGATTTCGGGACAGGTGACGGGAACACTGAAGCTTTCTTT. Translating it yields CASSQDLDFGTGDGNTEAFF.

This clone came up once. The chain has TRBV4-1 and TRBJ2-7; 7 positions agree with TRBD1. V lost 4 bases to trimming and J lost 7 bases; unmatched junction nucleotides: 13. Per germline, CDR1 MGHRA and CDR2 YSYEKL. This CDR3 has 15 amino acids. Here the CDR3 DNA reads TGCGCCAGCAGCCCAGCAGCGAACAGGGGATGTGAGCAGTACTTC. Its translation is CASSPAANRGCEQYF.

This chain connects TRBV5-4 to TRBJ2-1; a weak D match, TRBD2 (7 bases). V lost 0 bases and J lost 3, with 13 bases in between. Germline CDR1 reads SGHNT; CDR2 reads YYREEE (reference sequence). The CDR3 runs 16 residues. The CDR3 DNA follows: TGTGCCAGCAGCTTGGAGGGGGGGCGGGGCTACAATGAGCAGTTCTTC. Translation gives CASSLEGGRGYNEQFF.